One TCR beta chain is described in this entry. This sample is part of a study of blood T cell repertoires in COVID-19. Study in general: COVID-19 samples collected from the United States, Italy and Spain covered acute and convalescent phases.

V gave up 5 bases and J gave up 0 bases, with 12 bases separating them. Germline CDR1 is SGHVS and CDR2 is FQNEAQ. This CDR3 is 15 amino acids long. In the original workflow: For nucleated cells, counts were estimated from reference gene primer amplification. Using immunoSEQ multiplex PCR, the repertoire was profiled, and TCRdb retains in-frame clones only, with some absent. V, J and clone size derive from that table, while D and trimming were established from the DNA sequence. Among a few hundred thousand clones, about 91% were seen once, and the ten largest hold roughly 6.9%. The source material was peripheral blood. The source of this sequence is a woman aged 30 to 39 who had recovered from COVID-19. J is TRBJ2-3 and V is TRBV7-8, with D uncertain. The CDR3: CASSISRWSTDTQYF. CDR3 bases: TGTGCCAGCAGCATTAGCCGGTGGAGCACAGATACGCAGTATTTT.